The rows below give T cell receptor beta chains drawn from one sample of a study of naive and memory T cell subsets. TCRdb called the UMI-ligation and nested PCR reads again in MiXCR, with one record for every CDR3 protein. The sample contains about 140,000 distinct CDR3 sequences, about 20% of which appear only once. Material: naive CD8+ T cells from blood. All receptors derive from a human donor in good health. Each CDR3 is given with its conserved first and last residue. The order of the fields is V gene, clone size, J gene, D gene, CDR3 length, CDR3 protein, CDR3 DNA. D genes are given only for firm matches. Size is stated for part of the rows, as once, few or many counts, or as a class when the clone is expanded.

>TRBV19|.|TRBJ2-1|TRBD2|16
CASSRPGGGRAHEQFF
TGTGCCAGTAGTAGACCCGGGGGCGGGAGGGCCCATGAGCAGTTCTTC
>TRBV2|.|TRBJ1-1|.|14
CASSEYVTTIEAFF
TGTGCCAGCAGTGAATACGTCACCACAATTGAAGCTTTCTTT
>TRBV15|.|TRBJ2-7|TRBD2|17
CATSRDGGLAGNYEQYF
TGTGCCACCAGCAGAGATGGTGGACTAGCGGGAAATTACGAGCAGTACTTC
>TRBV12-3/TRBV12-4|few|TRBJ1-5|.|13
CASSLRENQPQHF
TGTGCCAGCAGCTTAAGGGAAAATCAGCCCCAGCATTTT
>TRBV28|few|TRBJ2-7|.|15
CASSSAQGNRDEQYF
TGTGCCAGCAGTTCCGCACAGGGTAATCGCGACGAGCAGTACTTC
>TRBV15|.|TRBJ2-5|.|15
CATSRDRAGTKTQYF
TGTGCCACCAGCAGAGATCGGGCAGGGACAAAGACCCAGTACTTC
>TRBV14|few|TRBJ2-7|.|13
CASSQELSYEQYF
TGTGCCAGCAGCCAGGAGTTGTCCTACGAGCAGTACTTC
>TRBV28|.|TRBJ1-6|.|16
CASSLMRKENNSPLHF
TGTGCCAGCAGTTTGATGCGGAAGGAAAATAATTCACCCCTCCACTTT
>TRBV4-3|few|TRBJ2-7|TRBD2|17
CASSGQFTSGRVYEQYF
TGCGCCAGCAGCGGCCAGTTCACTAGCGGGAGGGTCTACGAGCAGTACTTC
>TRBV14|few|TRBJ1-5|.|14
CASSPTGRNQPQHF
TGTGCCAGCAGCCCGACGGGACGCAATCAGCCCCAGCATTTT
>TRBV28|few|TRBJ2-3|.|14
CASSIYPGTDTQYF
TGTGCCAGCAGTATATATCCGGGCACAGATACGCAGTATTTT
>TRBV12-3/TRBV12-4|few|TRBJ1-3|TRBD1|16
CASSRQGMLSGNTIYF
TGTGCCAGCAGTAGACAGGGAATGCTCTCTGGAAACACCATATATTTT
>TRBV27|.|TRBJ2-7|TRBD2|14
CASSPEAGGGEQYF
TGTGCCAGCAGTCCAGAGGCGGGAGGTGGCGAGCAGTACTTC
>TRBV4-1|.|TRBJ1-5|.|15
CASSQDLRTQQPQHF
TGCGCCAGCAGCCAAGATTTACGGACTCAGCAGCCCCAGCATTTT
>TRBV6-2/TRBV6-3|.|TRBJ2-6|.|14
CASSPGSGANVLTF
TGTGCCAGCAGTCCCGGCTCTGGGGCCAACGTCCTGACTTTC
>TRBV20-1|once|TRBJ1-5|TRBD1|14
CSAATGDSNQPQHF
TGCAGTGCTGCTACAGGGGACAGCAATCAGCCCCAGCATTTT